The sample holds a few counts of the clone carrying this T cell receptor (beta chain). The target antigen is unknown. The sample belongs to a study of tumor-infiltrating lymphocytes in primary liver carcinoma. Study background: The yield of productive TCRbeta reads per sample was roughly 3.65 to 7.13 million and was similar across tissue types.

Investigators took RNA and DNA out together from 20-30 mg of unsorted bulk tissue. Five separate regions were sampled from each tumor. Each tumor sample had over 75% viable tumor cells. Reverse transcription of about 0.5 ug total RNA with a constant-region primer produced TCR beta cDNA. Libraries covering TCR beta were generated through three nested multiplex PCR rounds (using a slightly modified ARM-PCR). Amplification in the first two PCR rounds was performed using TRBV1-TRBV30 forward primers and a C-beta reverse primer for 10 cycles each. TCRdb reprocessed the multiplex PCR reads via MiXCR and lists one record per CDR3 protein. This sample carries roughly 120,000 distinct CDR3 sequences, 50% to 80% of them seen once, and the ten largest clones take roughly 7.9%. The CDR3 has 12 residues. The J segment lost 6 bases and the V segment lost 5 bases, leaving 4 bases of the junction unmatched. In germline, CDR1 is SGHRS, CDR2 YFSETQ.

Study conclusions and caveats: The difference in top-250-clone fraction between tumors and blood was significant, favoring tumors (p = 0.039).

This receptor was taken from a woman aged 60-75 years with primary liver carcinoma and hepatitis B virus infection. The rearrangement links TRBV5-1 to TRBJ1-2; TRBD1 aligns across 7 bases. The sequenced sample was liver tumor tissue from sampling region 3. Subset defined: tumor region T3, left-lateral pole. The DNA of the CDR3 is TGCGCCAGCAGTTATCAGGGGGATGGCTACACCTTC. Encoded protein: CASSYQGDGYTF.